Listed below are T cell receptor beta chains from one sample, sequenced in a study of cytomegalovirus exposure and HLA in healthy donors. This table comes from immunoSEQ multiplex PCR, and its TCRdb copy is limited to in-frame clones, with some not included. The table records some 120,000 clones, about nine tenths of them present only once. Input material: PBMCs. Every receptor here comes from a man aged 25 to 40 in good health and CMV-seronegative. Both conserved end residues are part of each CDR3. Fields, in order: J gene, V gene, D gene, clone size, CDR3 DNA, CDR3 protein. A D gene is named only where the DNA matches it firmly. Size is stated for part of the rows, as once, few or many counts, or as a class when the clone is expanded.

J: TRBJ2-7; V: TRBV30; D: TRBD2; size: -; DNA: TGTGCCTGGAGCGCCCCGAGGGACTACTCCTACGAGCAGTACTTC; CDR3: CAWSAPRDYSYEQYF
J: TRBJ2-3; V: TRBV6-4; D: TRBD2; size: -; DNA: TGTGCCAGCAGTGACTCTCCTAGCGGGGGTACAGATACGCAGTATTTT; CDR3: CASSDSPSGGTDTQYF
J: TRBJ2-7; V: TRBV5-6; D: -; size: -; DNA: TGTGCCAGCAGCTTGGTAGGTCGGGGAGTAAGGTACGAGCAGTACTTC; CDR3: CASSLVGRGVRYEQYF
J: TRBJ2-7; V: TRBV27; D: -; size: once; DNA: TGTGCCAGCAGTTTCGGGACACATTCCTACGAGCAGTACTTC; CDR3: CASSFGTHSYEQYF
J: TRBJ1-2; V: TRBV5-6; D: -; size: -; DNA: TGTGCCAGCAGCTTCATCAGGGACTATGGCTACACCTTC; CDR3: CASSFIRDYGYTF
J: TRBJ2-7; V: TRBV15; D: -; size: -; DNA: TGTGCCACCAGCAGAGTAGAAGGGGCCCGGCAGTACTTC; CDR3: CATSRVEGARQYF
J: TRBJ2-7; V: TRBV6-1; D: TRBD2; size: -; DNA: TGTGCCAGCAGTGAAGCTCTCTCAGCGGGAGGCTTGGACGAGCAGTACTTC; CDR3: CASSEALSAGGLDEQYF
J: TRBJ2-1; V: TRBV18; D: TRBD2; size: -; DNA: TGTGCCAGCTCACCAGGAGCGGGAGGGTACAATGAGCAGTTCTTC; CDR3: CASSPGAGGYNEQFF
J: TRBJ1-4; V: TRBV2; D: -; size: few; DNA: TGTGCCAGCAGTGAAACAGGCGGTACTAATGAAAAACTGTTTTTT; CDR3: CASSETGGTNEKLFF
J: TRBJ2-1; V: TRBV9; D: -; size: -; DNA: TGTGCCAGCAGCGTAGGGCAACAGCACAATGAGCAGTTCTTC; CDR3: CASSVGQQHNEQFF
J: TRBJ2-7; V: TRBV15; D: -; size: -; DNA: TGTGCCACCCGCCCGGTTGGAGGGGTCTACGAGCAGTACTTC; CDR3: CATRPVGGVYEQYF
J: TRBJ2-7; V: TRBV5-4; D: TRBD2; size: -; DNA: TGTGCCAGCAGCCCTGCCCAGCGGGGCTACGAGCAGTACTTC; CDR3: CASSPAQRGYEQYF
J: TRBJ2-7; V: TRBV9; D: -; size: -; DNA: TGTGCCAGCAGCTTCCATGACAGTTACGAGCAGTACTTC; CDR3: CASSFHDSYEQYF
J: TRBJ1-3; V: TRBV6-1; D: -; size: -; DNA: TGTGCCAGCAGTGAAGCTTCGGGAATTCTTACTGGAAACACCATATATTTT; CDR3: CASSEASGILTGNTIYF
J: TRBJ2-7; V: TRBV6-1; D: TRBD2; size: -; DNA: TGTGCCAGCAGTAAAGAAGCAGTCAGGACTAGCGGGAACTACGAGCAGTACTTC; CDR3: CASSKEAVRTSGNYEQYF
J: TRBJ2-3; V: TRBV9; D: TRBD1; size: -; DNA: TGTGCCAGCAGGCGCCAGGACAGGGGGACAGATACGCAGTATTTT; CDR3: CASRRQDRGTDTQYF
J: TRBJ1-1; V: TRBV5-4; D: -; size: -; DNA: TGTGCCAGCAGCCCACCGGGGTCCACTGAAGCTTTCTTT; CDR3: CASSPPGSTEAFF
J: TRBJ2-7; V: TRBV27; D: -; size: -; DNA: TGTGCCAGCAGTTCGACAGTTTTCTACGAGCAGTACTTC; CDR3: CASSSTVFYEQYF
J: TRBJ2-7; V: TRBV5-5; D: TRBD1; size: -; DNA: TGTGCCAGCAGCTTTGTGGGGACAGGGGACTCCGAGCAGTACTTC; CDR3: CASSFVGTGDSEQYF
J: TRBJ2-1; V: TRBV9; D: -; size: -; DNA: TGTGCCAGCAGCGTAGAAGGCGGTTGGGTCTACAATGAGCAGTTCTTC; CDR3: CASSVEGGWVYNEQFF
J: TRBJ2-5; V: TRBV10-3; D: -; size: few; DNA: TGTGCCATCAGTGGGGAGGCAGAGACCCAGTACTTC; CDR3: CAISGEAETQYF
J: TRBJ2-7; V: TRBV5-4; D: TRBD1; size: -; DNA: TGTGCCAGCGCTCCGACAGGGCACGAGCAGTACTTC; CDR3: CASAPTGHEQYF
J: TRBJ2-7; V: TRBV2; D: -; size: -; DNA: TGTGCCAGCAGTGCGCTTACTTCCTACGAGCAGTACTTC; CDR3: CASSALTSYEQYF
J: TRBJ1-1; V: TRBV9; D: -; size: -; DNA: TGTGCCAGCAGCGTGGCCAGTCCCACTGAAGCTTTCTTT; CDR3: CASSVASPTEAFF
J: TRBJ2-7; V: TRBV12-5; D: -; size: -; DNA: TGTGCTAGTGGTCAAGGGGGAGGGTCGGGTTACGAGCAGTACTTC; CDR3: CASGQGGGSGYEQYF
J: TRBJ2-1; V: TRBV7-9; D: TRBD2; size: -; DNA: TGTGCCAGCAGCGCCGGGAAGGGACTAGCGGGGAATAATGAGCAGTTCTTC; CDR3: CASSAGKGLAGNNEQFF